This paragraph covers one TCR beta chain sequence. These data belong to a study of blood T cell repertoires in COVID-19. Profiling relied on immunoSEQ multiplex PCR, and the TCRdb table lists in-frame clones only, not all of them. The data contain under 300,000 clones, around 85% of them singletons. The clonotype originates from a middle-aged woman with active or convalescent COVID-19. Sequencing was done on a sample of peripheral blood.

This CDR3 reads CASYGGVKSTDTQYF. Here the CDR3 DNA reads TGCGCCAGCTACGGGGGGGTTAAGAGCACAGATACGCAGTATTTT. The chain couples TRBV5-1 to TRBJ2-3; 8 bases match TRBD2. Germline trimming cut 7 bases from V and 0 bases from J; bases unmatched to any gene: 7. The CDR3 runs 15 residues. Germline V gives CDR1 SGHRS, CDR2 YFSETQ. Drawing the rest from reference TRBV5-1 and TRBJ2-3, the complete variable domain is KAGVTQTPRYLIKTRGQQVTLSCSPISGHRSVSWYQQTPGQGLQFLFEYFSETQRNKGNFPGRFSGRQFSNSRSEMNVSTLELGDSALYLCASYGGVKSTDTQYFGPGTRLTVL.